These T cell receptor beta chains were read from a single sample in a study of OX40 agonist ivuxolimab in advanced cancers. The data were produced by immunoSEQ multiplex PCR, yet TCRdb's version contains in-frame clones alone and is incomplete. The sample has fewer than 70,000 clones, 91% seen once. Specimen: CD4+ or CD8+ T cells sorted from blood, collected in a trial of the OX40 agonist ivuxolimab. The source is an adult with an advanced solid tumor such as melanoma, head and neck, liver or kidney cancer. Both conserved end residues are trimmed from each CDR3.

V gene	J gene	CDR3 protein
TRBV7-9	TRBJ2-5	ASSPNGGGRETQY
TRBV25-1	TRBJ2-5	ASGPPYQETQY
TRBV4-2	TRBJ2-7	ASSPGGGLAGGESHEQY
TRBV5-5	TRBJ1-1	ASSLLRGQGSEAF
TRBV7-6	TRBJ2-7	ASSLAGQGLEQY
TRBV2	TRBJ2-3	ASRQGMEDTQY
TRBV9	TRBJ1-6	ASSEYRGEGNSPLH
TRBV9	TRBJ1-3	ASSADGESGNTIY
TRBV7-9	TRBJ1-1	ASSPTLAGLFEAF
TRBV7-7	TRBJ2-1	ASSLLRYNEQF
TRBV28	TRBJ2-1	ASTPRDRGRNEQF